This TCR beta chain was captured in a study of kidney transplant recipient with SARS-CoV-2 infection. MiXCR, run by TCRdb on the reads, gives a single entry per CDR3 protein. This sample has approximately 240,000 distinct CDR3 sequences, with 25% to 35% found just once. Germline V gene data show CDR1 as KGHSH and CDR2 as LQKENI. This CDR3 contains 13 residues. The V end was cut by 5 bases, the J end by 2 bases, with 8 bases between. The receptor was derived from a young adult male patient who had COVID-19 and was a kidney transplant recipient. Some T cells may originate from the graft donor. This chain connects TRBV18 to TRBJ2-3; perhaps TRBD2 as D (6 bases). The sample consisted of a blood sample, taken at baseline and between days 110 and 120 from a kidney transplant recipient. The CDR3 coding sequence is TGTGCCAGCTCAGGGGACTCCACAGATACGCAGTATTTT. It translates to CASSGDSTDTQYF.